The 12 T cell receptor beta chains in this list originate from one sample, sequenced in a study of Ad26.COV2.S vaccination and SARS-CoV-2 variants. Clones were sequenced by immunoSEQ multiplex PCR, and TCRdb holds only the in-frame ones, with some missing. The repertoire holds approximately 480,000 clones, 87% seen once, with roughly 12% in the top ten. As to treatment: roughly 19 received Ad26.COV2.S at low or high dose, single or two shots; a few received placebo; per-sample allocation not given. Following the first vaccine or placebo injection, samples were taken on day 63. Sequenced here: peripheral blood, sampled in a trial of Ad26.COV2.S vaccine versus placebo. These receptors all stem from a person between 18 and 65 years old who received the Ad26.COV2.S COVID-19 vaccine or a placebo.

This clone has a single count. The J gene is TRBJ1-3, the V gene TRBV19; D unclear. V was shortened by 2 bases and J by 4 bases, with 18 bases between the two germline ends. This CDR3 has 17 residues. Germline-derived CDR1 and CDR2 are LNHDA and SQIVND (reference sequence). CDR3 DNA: TGTGCCAGTAGTATAACGACTGTCGTTCAAGTCGGAAACACCATATATTTT. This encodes CASSITTVVQVGNTIYF. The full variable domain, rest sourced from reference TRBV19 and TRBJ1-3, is DGGITQSPKYLFRKEGQNVTLSCEQNLNHDAMYWYRQDPGQGLRLIYYSQIVNDFQKGDIAEGYSVSREKKESFPLTVTSAQKNPTAFYLCASSITTVVQVGNTIYFGEGSWLTVV.

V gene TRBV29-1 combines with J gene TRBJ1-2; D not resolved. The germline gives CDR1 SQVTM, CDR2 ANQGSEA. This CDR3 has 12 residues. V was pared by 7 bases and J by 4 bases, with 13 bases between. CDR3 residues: CSAKDGSYGYTF. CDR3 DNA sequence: TGCAGCGCAAAGGACGGATCCTATGGCTACACCTTC.

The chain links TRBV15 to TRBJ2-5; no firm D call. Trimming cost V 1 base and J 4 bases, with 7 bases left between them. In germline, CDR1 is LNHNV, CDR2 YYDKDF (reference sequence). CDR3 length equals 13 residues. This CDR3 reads CATSRAPAETQYF. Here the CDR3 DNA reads TGTGCCACCAGCAGAGCGCCGGCAGAGACCCAGTACTTC.

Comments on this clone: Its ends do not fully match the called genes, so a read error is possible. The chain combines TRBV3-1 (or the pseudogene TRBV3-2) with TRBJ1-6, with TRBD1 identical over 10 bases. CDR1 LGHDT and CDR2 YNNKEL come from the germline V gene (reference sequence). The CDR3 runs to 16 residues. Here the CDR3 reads CASRQGQGVNNSPLHF. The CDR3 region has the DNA TGTGCCAGCAGACAAGGACAGGGGGTGAATAATTCACCCCTCCACTTT.

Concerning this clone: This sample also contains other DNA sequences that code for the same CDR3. CDR3 residues: CASSLRGLSQETQYF. The CDR3 DNA sequence: TGCGCCAGCAGCTTGAGAGGTTTATCGCAAGAGACCCAGTACTTC. The V call is TRBV5-1, the J call TRBJ2-5; D is ambiguous. Trimming pared 1 base from V and 2 bases from J, leaving 12 bases between. The CDR3 has 15 residues. In germline, CDR1 is SGHRS, CDR2 YFSETQ. The entire variable domain, with the rest obtained from reference TRBV5-1 and TRBJ2-5, is as follows: KAGVTQTPRYLIKTRGQQVTLSCSPISGHRSVSWYQQTPGQGLQFLFEYFSETQRNKGNFPGRFSGRQFSNSRSEMNVSTLELGDSALYLCASSLRGLSQETQYFGPGTRLLVL.

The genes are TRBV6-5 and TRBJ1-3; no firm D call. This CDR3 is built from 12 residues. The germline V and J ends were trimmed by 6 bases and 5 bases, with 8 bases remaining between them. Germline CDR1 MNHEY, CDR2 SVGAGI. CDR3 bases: TGTGCCAGCAGGGACGTCCGAAACACCATATATTTT. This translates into CASRDVRNTIYF.

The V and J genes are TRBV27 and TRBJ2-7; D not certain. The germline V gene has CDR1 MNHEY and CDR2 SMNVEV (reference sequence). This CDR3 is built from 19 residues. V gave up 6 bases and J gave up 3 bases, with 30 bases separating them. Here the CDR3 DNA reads TGTGCCAGCAGCAGTATAGCTCGCGGAGCCGGAAAAGGCCGCTACGAGCAGTACTTC. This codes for CASSSIARGAGKGRYEQYF.

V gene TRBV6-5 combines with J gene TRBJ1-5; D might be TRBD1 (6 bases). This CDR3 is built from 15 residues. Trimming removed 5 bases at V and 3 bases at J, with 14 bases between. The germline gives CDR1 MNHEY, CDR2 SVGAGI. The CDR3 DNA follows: TGTGCCAGCAGTCGTCAGGGGCAGAACAATCAGCCCCAGCATTTT. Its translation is CASSRQGQNNQPQHF.

The CDR3 reads CASSLDWSPYNEQFF. CDR3 nucleotides: TGTGCCAGCAGCTTAGATTGGAGTCCTTACAATGAGCAGTTCTTC. V gene TRBV11-2 combines with J gene TRBJ2-1; D not resolved. V was clipped by 0 bases and J by 4 bases, with 10 bases between them. This CDR3 has 15 amino acids. Per the germline V gene, CDR1 is SGHAT and CDR2 is FQNNGV.

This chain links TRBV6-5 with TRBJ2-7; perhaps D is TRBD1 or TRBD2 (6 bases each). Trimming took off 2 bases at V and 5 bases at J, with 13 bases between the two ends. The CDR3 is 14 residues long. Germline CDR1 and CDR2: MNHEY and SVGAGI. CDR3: CASSYPGEVDEQYF. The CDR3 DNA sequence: TGTGCCAGCAGTTACCCAGGGGAGGTGGACGAGCAGTACTTC.

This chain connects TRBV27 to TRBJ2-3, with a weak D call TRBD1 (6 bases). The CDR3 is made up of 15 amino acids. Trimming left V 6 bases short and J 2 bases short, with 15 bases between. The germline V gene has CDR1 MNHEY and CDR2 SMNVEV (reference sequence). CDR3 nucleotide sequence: TGTGCCAGCAGCCCCAGGGGATTGAACACAGATACGCAGTATTTT. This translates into CASSPRGLNTDTQYF.

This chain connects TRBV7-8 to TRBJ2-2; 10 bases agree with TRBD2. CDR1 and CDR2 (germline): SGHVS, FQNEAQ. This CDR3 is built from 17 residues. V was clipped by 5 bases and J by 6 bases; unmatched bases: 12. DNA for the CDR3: TGTGCCAGCAGCGATACCACCCTAGCGGGAGTGTCCGGGGAGCTGTTTTTT. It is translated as CASSDTTLAGVSGELFF.